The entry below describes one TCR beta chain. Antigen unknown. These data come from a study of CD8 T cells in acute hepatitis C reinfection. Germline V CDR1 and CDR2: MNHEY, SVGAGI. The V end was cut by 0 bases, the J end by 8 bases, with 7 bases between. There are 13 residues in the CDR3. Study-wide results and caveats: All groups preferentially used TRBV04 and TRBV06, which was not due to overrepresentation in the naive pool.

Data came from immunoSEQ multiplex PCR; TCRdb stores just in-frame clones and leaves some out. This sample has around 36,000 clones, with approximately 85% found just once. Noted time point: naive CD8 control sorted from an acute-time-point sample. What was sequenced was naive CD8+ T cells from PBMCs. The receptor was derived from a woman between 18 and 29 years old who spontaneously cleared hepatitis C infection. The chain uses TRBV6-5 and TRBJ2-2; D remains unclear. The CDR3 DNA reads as TGTGCCAGCAGTTACTCGAAAGCTGGGGAGCTGTTTTTT. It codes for CASSYSKAGELFF.